This T cell receptor (beta chain) was recovered during a study of shared clonotypes between healthy human individuals (dated by TCRdb to the early 2020s). The study in broad terms: A few men and a couple of women, aged 18 to 49 years, made up the cohort. To estimate repertoire size and how much clonotype sharing occurs between individuals, the study deeply sequenced the blood TCR repertoires of a handful of healthy adults. To increase sequencing depth and limit assay-specific biases, TCR repertoire library preparation and sequencing were carried out by different laboratories using diverse techniques. Between about 0.8 and 9 billion PBMCs per donor were obtained by leukapheresis.

Points on this clone: Its antigen target is currently unknown. No base quality values were provided; no much bigger clone lies one nucleotide off.

Using the deep immunoSEQ assay, TCR CDR3 regions were amplified from genomic DNA by multiplex PCR. For each cell subset, the extracted genomic DNA was distributed evenly across all wells of several immunoSEQ 96-well plates, and each plate served as one replicate. For unsorted PBMC, 250 to 350 ng genomic DNA, equal to 25,000 to 35,000 T cell genomes, was loaded into each replicate PCR. Genomic DNA from unsorted PBMC was sequenced over ten immunoSEQ deep assay plates. The purified libraries were quantified using a Qubit 3.0 fluorometer, sized with a Bioanalyzer 2100, and then quantified again using the KAPA Library Quantification kit. Each immunoSEQ 96-well plate was sequenced on its own single-read 150-cycle Illumina NextSeq 550 flow cell. In the paper's pipeline: Because only junctional sequences without quality scores were contained in the immunoSEQ output, filtering matching that applied to full-length reads could not be performed. To assign V/J genes and CDR3, sequences were annotated using PyIR, a Python wrapper for IgBLAST v1.9, with IMGT germline references. Any read was removed if the V/J assignment was weak (E-value above 1e-6), the CDR3 was missing, or the read contained stop codons, out-of-frame junctions, or ambiguous translated residues. V3J clonotypes were defined as sequences sharing an identical inferred V gene, J gene, and CDR3 amino acid sequence. Percentage overlap between repertoires was computed as shared unique clonotypes divided by the size of the smaller repertoire. Richness of each repertoire was evaluated using RTK rarefaction, the Chao1 estimator, and Recon v2.1 estimates of unobserved clonotypes. TCRdb carries this immuneACCESS record with in-frame sequences only. Its versions omit some clonotypes, under half of them owing to an unresolved V gene in the studies checked, with the rest unexplained. D and trimming come from the DNA, and the V and J calls and clone size come from that table. The sample records approximately 500,000 clones, over 75% of which are singletons. Jointly, the top ten make up under 15% of the sample.

Study-wide findings and limitations: Sampling was restricted to blood, and TCR repertoires in tissue are likely to differ from TCR repertoires in blood. Based on pairwise subsampling, the degree of clonotype sharing among donors was expected to be affected by sequencing depth. Because the study included only a small number of donors, the genetic and exposure-history diversity represented was limited.

The donors were healthy, HIV-negative adults with no recently reported acute infections or vaccinations. Every donor was a Caucasian adult living in Nashville, Tennessee, USA. In the unsorted samples, around 81 million PBMCs were counted, and genomic DNA was extracted using the QIAamp DNA Blood Mini kit. After blood collection by leukapheresis, PBMCs were isolated using Ficoll-Histopaque density gradient centrifugation and then cryopreserved in the vapor phase of liquid nitrogen. The receptor's source is a woman in her forties in good health. Some clones in this sample may be carry-over from other donors' samples. The specimen sequenced was PBMCs.

CDR3 protein: CASSSAKTSGSSYEQYF. The sequenced DNA: TGTGCCAGCAGCTCAGCTAAGACTAGCGGGAGTTCCTACGAGCAGTACTTC. Rearrangement joined TRBV7-2 to TRBJ2-7, and TRBD2 aligns with 12 junction nucleotides. From cysteine to phenylalanine, the CDR3 is 17 amino acids long. The only DNA kept is the CDR3, 51 bases in frame from the first base. V is trimmed back by 4 bases and J by 1 base, and the junction contains 8 bases that no gene match accounts for. Looking up the germline V gene yields CDR1 SGHTA and CDR2 FQGNSA.